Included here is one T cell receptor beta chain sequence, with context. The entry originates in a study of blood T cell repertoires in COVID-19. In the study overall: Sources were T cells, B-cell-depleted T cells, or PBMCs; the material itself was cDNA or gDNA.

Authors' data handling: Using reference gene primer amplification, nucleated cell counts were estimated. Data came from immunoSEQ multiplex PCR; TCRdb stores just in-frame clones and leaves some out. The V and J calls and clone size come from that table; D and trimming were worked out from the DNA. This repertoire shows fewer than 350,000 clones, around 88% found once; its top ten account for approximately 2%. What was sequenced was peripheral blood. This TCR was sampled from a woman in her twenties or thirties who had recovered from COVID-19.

CDR3 amino acids: CATSDSGQGGTGELFF. The CDR3 DNA sequence: TGTGCCACCAGTGACTCGGGACAGGGTGGCACCGGGGAGCTGTTTTTT. The chain joins TRBV24-1 to TRBJ2-2; 9 nucleotides line up with TRBD1. The CDR3 covers 16 residues. Germline V gives CDR1 KGHDR, CDR2 SFDVKD. The trim removed 4 bases at V and 4 bases at J, leaving 6 bases unmatched.